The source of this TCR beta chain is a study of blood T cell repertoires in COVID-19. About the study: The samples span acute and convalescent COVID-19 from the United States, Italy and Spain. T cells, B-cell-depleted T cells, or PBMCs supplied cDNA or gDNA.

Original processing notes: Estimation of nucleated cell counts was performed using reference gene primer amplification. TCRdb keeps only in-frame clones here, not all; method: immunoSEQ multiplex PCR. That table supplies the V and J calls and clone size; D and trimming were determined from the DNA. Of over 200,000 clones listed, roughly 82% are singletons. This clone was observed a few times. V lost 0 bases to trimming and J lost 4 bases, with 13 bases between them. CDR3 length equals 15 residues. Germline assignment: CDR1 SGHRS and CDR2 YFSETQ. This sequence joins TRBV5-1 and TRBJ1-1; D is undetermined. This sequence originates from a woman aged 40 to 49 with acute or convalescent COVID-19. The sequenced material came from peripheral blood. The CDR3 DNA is TGCGCCAGCAGCTTGGAAGGAGGGCGGGCCACTGAAGCTTTCTTT. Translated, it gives CASSLEGGRATEAFF. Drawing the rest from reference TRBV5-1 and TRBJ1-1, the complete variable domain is KAGVTQTPRYLIKTRGQQVTLSCSPISGHRSVSWYQQTPGQGLQFLFEYFSETQRNKGNFPGRFSGRQFSNSRSEMNVSTLELGDSALYLCASSLEGGRATEAFFGQGTRLTVV.